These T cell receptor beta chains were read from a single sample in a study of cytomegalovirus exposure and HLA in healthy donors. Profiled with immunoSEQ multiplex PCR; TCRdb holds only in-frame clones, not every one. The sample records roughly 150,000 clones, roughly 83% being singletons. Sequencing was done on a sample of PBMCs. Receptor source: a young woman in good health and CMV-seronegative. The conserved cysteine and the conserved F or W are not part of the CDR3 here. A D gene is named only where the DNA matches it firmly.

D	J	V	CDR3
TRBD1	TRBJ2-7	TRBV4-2	ASSQAQGQPSYSYEQY
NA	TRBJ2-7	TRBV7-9	ASSNRGADYEQY
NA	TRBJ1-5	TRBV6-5	ASSRQEGQPQH
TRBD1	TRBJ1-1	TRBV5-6	ASSTSGTGMFEAF
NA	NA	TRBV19	ASSIDTGIYEQY
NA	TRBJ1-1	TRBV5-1	ASSLHSGHLTEAF
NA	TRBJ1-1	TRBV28	ASRTGQLTNTEAF
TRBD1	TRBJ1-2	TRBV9	ASSETRGPSGGYT
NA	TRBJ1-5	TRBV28	ASRADSNQPQH
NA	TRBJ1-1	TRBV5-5	ASSSYTGRTEAF
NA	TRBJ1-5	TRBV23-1	ASTNNQPQH
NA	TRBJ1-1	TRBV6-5	ASSYPGRSEAF
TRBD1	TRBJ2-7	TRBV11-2	ASSLGTGIYEQY
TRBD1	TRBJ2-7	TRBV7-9	SSTYTRTGSSYEQY
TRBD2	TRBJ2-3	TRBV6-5	ASSYGGRADTQY
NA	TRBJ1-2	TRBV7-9	ASSSGRRGYT
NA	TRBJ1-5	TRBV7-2	ASSVRTGISNQPQH
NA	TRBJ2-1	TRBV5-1	ASSPRGSYNEQF
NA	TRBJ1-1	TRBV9	ASSVVAGAEAF
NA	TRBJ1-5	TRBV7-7	ASSTDDRGYQPQH
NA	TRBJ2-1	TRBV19	ASSIDTVGLNEQF
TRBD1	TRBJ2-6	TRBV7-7	ASSPGTVSSGANGLT
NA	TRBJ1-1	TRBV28	ASSLEGYHALGMNTEAF
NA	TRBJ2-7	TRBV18	ASSPDSYYEQY
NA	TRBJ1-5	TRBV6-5	ASSYSTGSNQPQH
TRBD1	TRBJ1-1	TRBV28	ASSQGSGGVNTEAF
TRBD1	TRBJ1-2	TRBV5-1	ASGDPGGANYGYT
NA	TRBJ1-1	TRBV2	ASSEASKAF
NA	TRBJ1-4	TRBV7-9	ASSLGHSINEKLF
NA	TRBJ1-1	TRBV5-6	ASSGVGSEAF
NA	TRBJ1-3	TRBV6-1	ASSDTGREGDTIY
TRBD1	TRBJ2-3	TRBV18	ASSPLGQPRGDTQY
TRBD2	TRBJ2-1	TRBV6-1	ASSPGTSGYNEQF
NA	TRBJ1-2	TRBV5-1	ASSLPGHGLGYT
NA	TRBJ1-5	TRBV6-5	ASSFRQYSNQPQH
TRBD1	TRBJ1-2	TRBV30	AWRLGQSYGYT
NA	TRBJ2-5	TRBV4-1	ASSPRLEPETQY
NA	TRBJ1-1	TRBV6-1	ASRASMNTEAF
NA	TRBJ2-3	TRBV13	ASRGAELATDTQY
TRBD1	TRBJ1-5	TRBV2	ASSSVRGRQPQH